This is a list of T cell receptor beta chains from one sample in a study of blood T cell repertoires in COVID-19. TCRdb's copy holds only in-frame clones and misses some; the assay was immunoSEQ multiplex PCR. The profile shows some 42,000 clones, approximately 89% of them singletons. The sample was peripheral blood. The receptors originated from a human donor in a cohort sampled during active COVID-19. Both conserved end residues are part of each CDR3. The order of the fields is clone size, J gene, V gene, D gene, CDR3 protein, CDR3 DNA. D genes are given only for firm matches. Only some rows state a clone size, as once, few, many or a class for expanded clones.

>.|TRBJ2-1|TRBV19|TRBD1
CASSAGTGYNEQFF
TGTGCCAGTAGTGCCGGGACAGGCTACAATGAGCAGTTCTTC
>.|TRBJ1-5|TRBV19|TRBD1
CASSLHKRQGEQPQHF
TGTGCCAGTAGTCTTCATAAGAGACAGGGCGAACAGCCCCAGCATTTT
>.|TRBJ1-2|TRBV3-1/TRBV3-2|.
CASSQVQGIGGYTF
TGTGCCAGCAGCCAAGTGCAGGGTATAGGTGGCTACACCTTC
>.|TRBJ2-7|TRBV19|.
CASSILALESYEQYF
.
>.|TRBJ1-2|TRBV15|.
CATSRDRGSGYTF
TGTGCCACCAGCAGAGATCGGGGATCTGGCTACACCTTC
>.|TRBJ2-3|TRBV21-1|.
CASSKALLQKGQGMSDTQYF
TGTGCCAGCAGCAAAGCGCTTCTACAAAAGGGACAGGGGATGTCAGATACGCAGTATTTT
>.|TRBJ2-1|TRBV7-2|TRBD2
CASSPSGLAGAVGEQFF
TGTGCCAGCAGCCCCTCCGGACTAGCGGGGGCCGTGGGCGAGCAGTTCTTC
>.|TRBJ2-2|TRBV11-2|TRBD2
CASNPAGGFTGELFF
TGTGCCAGCAATCCGGCGGGAGGGTTTACCGGGGAGCTGTTTTTT
>.|TRBJ2-5|TRBV5-1|TRBD2
CASSLGASGPGETQYF
TGCGCCAGCAGCTTGGGGGCTAGCGGGCCCGGAGAGACCCAGTACTTC
>once|TRBJ1-2|TRBV30|TRBD1
CAWRKAGGYYGYTF
TGTGCCTGGAGAAAAGCAGGGGGCTACTATGGCTACACCTTC
>.|TRBJ2-7|TRBV19|TRBD1
CASSPLGQGIGEQYF
TGTGCCAGTAGTCCTCTGGGACAGGGAATTGGTGAGCAGTACTTC
>.|TRBJ2-5|TRBV6-5|.
CASTLGGGEETQYF
TGTGCCAGCACCTTGGGGGGGGGCGAAGAGACCCAGTACTTC
>.|TRBJ1-1|TRBV6-4|.
CASSVGGEDTEAFF
TGTGCCAGCAGTGTCGGGGGGGAGGACACTGAAGCTTTCTTT
>.|TRBJ1-5|TRBV6-2/TRBV6-3|TRBD1
CASSYPPDRGQPQHF
TGTGCCAGCAGCTATCCTCCGGACAGGGGGCAGCCCCAGCATTTT
>.|TRBJ2-1|TRBV7-7|TRBD1
CASSLQPGQVGNEQFF
TGTGCCAGCAGCTTACAACCGGGACAGGTTGGCAATGAGCAGTTCTTC
>.|TRBJ1-3|TRBV13|.
CASSSRGSGNTIYF
TGTGCCAGCAGCTCCAGGGGCTCTGGAAACACCATATATTTT
>once|TRBJ2-1|TRBV2|.
CASNLRTQNEQFF
TGTGCCAGCAACTTACGGACTCAGAATGAGCAGTTCTTC